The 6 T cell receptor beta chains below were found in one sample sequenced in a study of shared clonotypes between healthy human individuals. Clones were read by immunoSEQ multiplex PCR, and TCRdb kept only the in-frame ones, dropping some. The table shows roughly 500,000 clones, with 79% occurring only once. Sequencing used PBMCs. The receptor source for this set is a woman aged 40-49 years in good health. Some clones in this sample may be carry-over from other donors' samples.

The CDR3 DNA follows: TGTGCCAGCAGCCCCCCGGGAATCTACGAGCAGTACTTC. This codes for CASSPPGIYEQYF. The chain carries TRBV13 and TRBJ2-7; D is perhaps TRBD2 (5 bases). Trimming removed 5 bases from V and 3 bases from J, with 11 bases in between. Germline V CDR1 and CDR2: PRHDT, FYEKMQ (reference sequence). There are 13 residues in the CDR3.

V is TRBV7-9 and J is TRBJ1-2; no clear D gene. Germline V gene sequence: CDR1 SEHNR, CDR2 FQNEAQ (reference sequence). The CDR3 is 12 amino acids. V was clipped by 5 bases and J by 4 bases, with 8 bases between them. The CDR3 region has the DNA TGTGCCAGCAGCCAGATCCTCTATGGCTACACCTTC. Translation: CASSQILYGYTF.

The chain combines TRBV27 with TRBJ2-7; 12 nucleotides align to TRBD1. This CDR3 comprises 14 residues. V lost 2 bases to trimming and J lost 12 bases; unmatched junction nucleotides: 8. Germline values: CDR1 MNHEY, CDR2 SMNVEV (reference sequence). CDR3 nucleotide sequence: TGTGCCAGCAGTTTAAGGGGACAGGGGGCGCGGTGGTACTTC. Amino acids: CASSLRGQGARWYF.

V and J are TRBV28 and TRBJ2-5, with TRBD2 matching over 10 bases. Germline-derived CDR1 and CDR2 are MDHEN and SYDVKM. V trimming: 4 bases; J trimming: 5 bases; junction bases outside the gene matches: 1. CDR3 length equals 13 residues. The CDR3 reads CASSYSGRETQYF. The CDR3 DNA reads TGTGCCAGCAGTTATAGCGGGAGGGAGACCCAGTACTTC.

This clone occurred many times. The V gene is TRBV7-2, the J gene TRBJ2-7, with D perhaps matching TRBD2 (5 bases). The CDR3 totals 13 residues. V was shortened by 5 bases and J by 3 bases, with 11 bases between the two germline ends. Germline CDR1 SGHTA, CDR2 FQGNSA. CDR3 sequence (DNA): TGTGCCAGCAGCATCCGGGGTAGCTACGAGCAGTACTTC. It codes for CASSIRGSYEQYF. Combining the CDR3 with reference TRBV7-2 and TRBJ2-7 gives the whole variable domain GAGVSQSPSNKVTEKGKDVELRCDPISGHTALYWYRQSLGQGLEFLIYFQGNSAPDKSGLPSDRFSAERTGGSVSTLTIQRTQQEDSAVYLCASSIRGSYEQYFGPGTRLTVT.

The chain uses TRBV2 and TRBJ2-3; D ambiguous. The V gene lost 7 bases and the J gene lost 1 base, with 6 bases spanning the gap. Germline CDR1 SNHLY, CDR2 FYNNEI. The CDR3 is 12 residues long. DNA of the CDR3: TGTGCCAGCAAATGGGGCACAGATACGCAGTATTTT. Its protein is CASKWGTDTQYF.